The present T cell receptor beta chain was sequenced within a study of monozygotic twins with inflammatory bowel disease. General study points: A distinction between different T cell subtypes was not possible.

The V gene's germline CDR1 is KGHDR and CDR2 SFDVKD. This CDR3 is built from 12 residues. As regards this clonotype: Its cognate antigen is unknown.

TCRdb reprocessed the 5' RACE reads, keeping one entry per CDR3 protein, no DNA. This repertoire comprises fewer than 550,000 distinct CDR3 sequences; its ten largest clones make up 2.4%. Sequenced sample: blood. The rearrangement uses TRBV24-1 and TRBJ2-1; checking the TCRdb D call of TRBD1 is not possible without DNA. This clonotype originated in a human donor with ulcerative colitis or Crohn's disease, or a healthy co-twin of an affected twin (not recorded which). CDR3 residues: CATSDLGVEQFF.